Following are 20 T cell receptor beta chains from one sample sequenced in a study of OX40 agonist ivuxolimab in advanced cancers. Assay: immunoSEQ multiplex PCR; the TCRdb copy retains only in-frame clones and omits some. The sample lists tens of thousands of clones, more than 70% occurring once. The source was CD4+ or CD8+ T cells sorted from blood, collected in a trial of the OX40 agonist ivuxolimab. The receptors come from an adult with an advanced solid tumor such as melanoma, head and neck, liver or kidney cancer.

V gene TRBV18 combines with J gene TRBJ2-5, with TRBD1 matching over 12 bases. Per germline, CDR1 KGHSH and CDR2 LQKENI. The CDR3 runs to 15 residues. J was trimmed by 5 bases and V by 0 bases; bases with no gene match: 1. The DNA for the CDR3 is TGTGCCAGCTCACCACCTGGGACAGGGGGCGAGACCCAGTACTTC. Translation: CASSPPGTGGETQYF.

The chain recombines TRBV25-1 with TRBJ1-1, with unresolved D. Germline V gene sequence: CDR1 MGHDK, CDR2 SYGVNS. The CDR3 has 15 amino acids. V lost 0 bases to trimming and J lost 3 bases, with 11 bases between them. As DNA, the CDR3 is TGTGCCAGCAGTGAATATTCGAGGGAGTACACTGAAGCTTTCTTT. Translation gives CASSEYSREYTEAFF. Full variable domain (missing parts from reference TRBV25-1 and TRBJ1-1): EADIYQTPRYLVIGTGKKITLECSQTMGHDKMYWYQQDPGMELHLIHYSYGVNSTEKGDLSSESTVSRIRTEHFPLTLESARPSHTSQYLCASSEYSREYTEAFFGQGTRLTVV.

Worth noting for this clone: The missing conserved phenylalanine or tryptophan at the end of this CDR3 makes a read error likely. The V and J genes are TRBV5-6 and TRBJ1-6, with unresolved D. Trimming removed 4 bases from V and 0 bases from J, with 11 bases in between. CDR3 length equals 16 residues. Germline lookup yields CDR1 SGHDT and CDR2 YYEEEE. CDR3 sequence (DNA): TGTGCCAGCAGCCCCGGGAAAGGCTCCTATAATTCACCCCTCCACCTT. As protein: CASSPGKGSYNSPLHL.

This chain uses TRBV7-2 with TRBJ1-2; D remains unclear. Trimming left V 3 bases short and J 6 bases short, with 5 bases between. The germline gives CDR1 SGHTA, CDR2 FQGNSA. This CDR3 has 11 amino acids. The CDR3 is CASSLDHGYTF. The CDR3, as DNA: TGTGCCAGCAGCTTGGACCATGGCTACACCTTC.

The chain couples TRBV5-1 to TRBJ1-2; no reliable D call. Germline values: CDR1 SGHRS, CDR2 YFSETQ. V was trimmed by 0 bases and J by 4 bases, leaving 7 bases between them. The CDR3 is made up of 13 amino acids. The CDR3 region is CASSLDRLYGYTF. The CDR3 DNA is TGCGCCAGCAGCTTGGACCGTCTCTATGGCTACACCTTC.

The chain combines TRBV6-5 with TRBJ1-2; weak D call: TRBD1 (5 bases). V was trimmed by 6 bases and J by 5 bases, leaving 13 bases between them. This CDR3 is built from 13 residues. Germline V gene data show CDR1 as MNHEY and CDR2 as SVGAGI. The CDR3 sequence: CASSRDGKYGYTF. DNA of the CDR3: TGTGCCAGCAGCCGGGACGGTAAATATGGCTACACCTTC.

CDR3 amino acids: CASSFTTNEKLFF. The CDR3 region has the DNA TGTGCCAGCAGTTTTACAACTAATGAAAAACTGTTTTTT. The rearrangement links TRBV6-5 to TRBJ1-4, with D uncertain. Germline V gene lookup returns CDR1 MNHEY and CDR2 SVGAGI. Trimming cost V 4 bases and J 0 bases, with 3 bases left between them. This CDR3 contains 13 residues.

V usage is TRBV5-1 and J usage is TRBJ1-2; TRBD1 aligns across 10 bases. J lost 4 bases, V lost 2 bases, and 5 bases had no gene match. Germline V gives CDR1 SGHRS, CDR2 YFSETQ. This CDR3 contains 15 residues. The CDR3 protein is CASSLGTGAGYGYTF. The CDR3 nucleotides read TGCGCCAGCAGCTTAGGGACAGGGGCCGGCTATGGCTACACCTTC. The whole variable domain, remainder taken from reference TRBV5-1 and TRBJ1-2, is KAGVTQTPRYLIKTRGQQVTLSCSPISGHRSVSWYQQTPGQGLQFLFEYFSETQRNKGNFPGRFSGRQFSNSRSEMNVSTLELGDSALYLCASSLGTGAGYGYTFGSGTRLTVV.

CDR3 region: CASSPGQYILYSGNTIYF. Written as DNA, the CDR3 is TGCGCCAGCAGCCCCGGACAGTATATCCTTTACTCTGGAAACACCATATATTTT. The V call is TRBV4-1, the J call TRBJ1-3; possible D gene TRBD1, 6 bases. CDR1 MGHRA and CDR2 YSYEKL come from the germline V gene. Trimming stripped 4 bases from V and 0 bases from J, with 19 bases between. The CDR3 sequence is 18 residues long.

The chain carries TRBV7-6 and TRBJ2-6, with D possibly TRBD1 on 5 matching bases. Germline V gene sequence: CDR1 SGHVS, CDR2 FNYEAQ. Trimming pared 1 base from V and 4 bases from J, leaving 11 bases between. The CDR3 runs to 16 residues. In DNA form, the CDR3 reads TGTGCCAGCAGCTTAGACAGGAGTAGAGGGGCCAACGTCCTGACTTTC. Protein product: CASSLDRSRGANVLTF.

The genes are TRBV19 and TRBJ1-1; no definite D call. The CDR3 contains 14 residues. Looked up from germline, CDR1 is LNHDA and CDR2 is SQIVND (reference sequence). V lost 3 bases, J lost 3 bases, and 11 bases lay in between. The CDR3 sequence: CASSMRGGYTEAFF. CDR3 sequence (DNA): TGTGCCAGTAGTATGAGAGGAGGGTACACTGAAGCTTTCTTT.

The rearrangement joins TRBV5-1 to TRBJ2-2; D might be TRBD2 (6 bases). Trimming removed 4 bases at V and 4 bases at J, with 17 bases between. The CDR3 spans 16 residues. Germline V CDR1 and CDR2: SGHRS, YFSETQ. As DNA, the CDR3 is TGCGCCAGCAGCCTTACGGAGCGGGCGAGCACCGGGGAGCTGTTTTTT. It is translated as CASSLTERASTGELFF.

The chain couples TRBV9 to TRBJ1-1; maybe TRBD1 (6 bases). Germline-derived CDR1 and CDR2 are SGDLS and YYNGEE. CDR3 size: 14 residues. V lost 5 bases to trimming and J lost 0 bases, with 11 bases between them. CDR3 in amino acids: CASRRDNMNTEAFF. The CDR3 region has the DNA TGTGCCAGCAGGAGGGACAACATGAACACTGAAGCTTTCTTT.

The chain couples TRBV18 to TRBJ2-5; TRBD1 is a possible D gene (6 bases). V lost 3 bases and J lost 0, with 11 bases in between. Germline V lookup: CDR1 KGHSH, CDR2 LQKENI. The CDR3 consists of 15 residues. The CDR3 is CASSPPGQYQETQYF. CDR3 coding DNA: TGTGCCAGCTCACCCCCCGGACAGTACCAAGAGACCCAGTACTTC. The full variable domain, its missing parts supplied by reference TRBV18 and TRBJ2-5, is NAGVMQNPRHLVRRRGQEARLRCSPMKGHSHVYWYRQLPEEGLKFMVYLQKENIIDESGMPKERFSAEFPKEGPSILRIQQVVRGDSAAYFCASSPPGQYQETQYFGPGTRLLVL.

A few counts support this clone. This chain links TRBV18 with TRBJ1-2, with D maybe TRBD1 (5 bases). The V gene's germline CDR1 is KGHSH and CDR2 LQKENI. The CDR3 is 14 amino acids. The V end was cut by 8 bases, the J end by 3 bases, with 16 bases between. In DNA, the CDR3 is TGTGCCAGCGGAATATCGGGGCAGGACTATGGCTACACCTTC. Translating it yields CASGISGQDYGYTF.

This clone has only a few counts. The chain combines TRBV19 with TRBJ1-3; no reliable D call. V was trimmed by 3 bases and J by 6 bases, leaving 21 bases between them. Germline V CDR1 and CDR2: LNHDA, SQIVND (reference sequence). The CDR3 contains 17 residues. The CDR3 sequence: CASSIGSAGRWTNTIYF. The CDR3 coding sequence is TGTGCCAGTAGTATTGGATCAGCGGGCAGGTGGACAAACACCATATATTTT.

The chain is built from TRBV7-8 and TRBJ2-3; either TRBD1 or TRBD2 may fit D (6 bases each). In germline, CDR1 is SGHVS, CDR2 FQNEAQ. Trimming cost V 5 bases and J 0 bases, with 9 bases left between them. CDR3 size: 14 residues. The CDR3 DNA is TGTGCCAGCAGCGTGGGGGGCAGCACAGATACGCAGTATTTT. Translation gives CASSVGGSTDTQYF.

This clone was seen just once. The V and J genes are TRBV15 and TRBJ2-7; 8 nucleotides agree with TRBD2. Germline V gene data show CDR1 as LNHNV and CDR2 as YYDKDF (reference sequence). The CDR3 extends over 16 amino acids. V dropped 0 bases and J dropped 4; count of bases not matched to a gene: 8. This CDR3 reads CATSRDRPRGGYEQYF. In nucleotides, the CDR3 is TGTGCCACCAGCAGAGATCGTCCCCGCGGGGGGTACGAGCAGTACTTC.

The chain links TRBV10-2 to TRBJ1-1, with D unclear. CDR1 WSHSY and CDR2 SAAADI come from the germline V gene. The CDR3 loop spans 16 amino acids. The ends were cut back, 1 base at V and 2 bases at J, with 14 bases in the middle. The CDR3 spells CASSELVGLGNTEAFF. CDR3 in DNA: TGCGCCAGCAGTGAGTTAGTGGGTTTGGGAAACACTGAAGCTTTCTTT.

The chain carries TRBV6-4 and TRBJ1-1; D ambiguous. Germline assignment: CDR1 MRHNA and CDR2 SNTAGT. V was pared by 4 bases and J by 9 bases, with 9 bases between. The CDR3 spans 11 residues. The CDR3 DNA is TGTGCCAGCAGTGGAGGAGGAAAAGCTTTCTTT. Protein sequence: CASSGGGKAFF.